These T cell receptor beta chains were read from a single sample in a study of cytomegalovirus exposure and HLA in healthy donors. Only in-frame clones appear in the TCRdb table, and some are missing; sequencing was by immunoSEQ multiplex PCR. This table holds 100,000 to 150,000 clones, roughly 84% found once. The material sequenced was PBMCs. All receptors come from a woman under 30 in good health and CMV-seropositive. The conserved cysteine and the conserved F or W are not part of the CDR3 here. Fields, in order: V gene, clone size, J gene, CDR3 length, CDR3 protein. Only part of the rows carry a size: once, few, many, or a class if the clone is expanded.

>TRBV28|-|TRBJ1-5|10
ASHRGDQPQH
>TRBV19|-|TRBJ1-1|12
ASSIGVGASEAF
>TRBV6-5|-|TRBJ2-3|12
ASSYSSGGDTQY
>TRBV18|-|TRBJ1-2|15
ASSPAGTIPINYGYT
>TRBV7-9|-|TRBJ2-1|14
ASSTTVLAGDNEQF
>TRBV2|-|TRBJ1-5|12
ATRTGYSNQPQH
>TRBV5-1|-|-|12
ASSLTPESYEQY
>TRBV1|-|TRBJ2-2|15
GWGRRGGGVGTGELF
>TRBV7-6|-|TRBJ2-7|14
ASSEGVWRETREQY
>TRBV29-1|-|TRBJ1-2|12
SVEGGEPNYGYT
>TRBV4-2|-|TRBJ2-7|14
ASSHTDRDRSYEQY
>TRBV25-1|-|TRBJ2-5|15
ASSVIGVDRIQETQY
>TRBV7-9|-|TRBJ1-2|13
ASSFLTTGGYGYT
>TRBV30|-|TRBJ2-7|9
AWRQGYEQY
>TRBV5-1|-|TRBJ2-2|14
ASSPMTSLSTGELF
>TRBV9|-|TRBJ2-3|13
ASSVVAGGPDTQY
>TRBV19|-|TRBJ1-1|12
ASSRTRGRTEAF
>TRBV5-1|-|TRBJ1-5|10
ASRTDYQPQH
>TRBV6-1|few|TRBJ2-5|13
ASSLGTSGGSIQY
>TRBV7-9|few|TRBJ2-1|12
ASSLMSSYNEQF
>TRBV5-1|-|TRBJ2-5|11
ASSPQGSETQY
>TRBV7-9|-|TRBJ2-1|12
ASSRGGFYNEQF
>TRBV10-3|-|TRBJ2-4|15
AISEVGGKVAKNIQY
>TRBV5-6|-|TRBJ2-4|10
ASRGGGNIQY
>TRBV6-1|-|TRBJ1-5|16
ASSEGTGTLYSNQPQH
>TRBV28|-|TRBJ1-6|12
ASSLVTGETPLH
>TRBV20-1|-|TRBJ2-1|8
STGGNEQF
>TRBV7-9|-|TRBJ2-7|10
ASSSLGYEQY
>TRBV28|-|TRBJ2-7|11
ASRAGGEDEQY
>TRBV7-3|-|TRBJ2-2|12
ASRGTGNTGELF
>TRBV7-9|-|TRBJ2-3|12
ASSLFGGRDTQY
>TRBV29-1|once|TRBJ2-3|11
SVAQGTTDTQY
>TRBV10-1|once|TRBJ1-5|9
ATQGSQPQH
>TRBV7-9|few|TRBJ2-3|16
ASSGTSGGQVRTDTQY
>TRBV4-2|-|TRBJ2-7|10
ASSQDLGGQY
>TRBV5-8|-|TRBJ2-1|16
ASSSPRGLASSYNEQF
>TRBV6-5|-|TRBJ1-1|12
ASSPPGLNTEAF
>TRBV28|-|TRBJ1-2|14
ASSLSGTPTLYGYT
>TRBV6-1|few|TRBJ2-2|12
ASKWGEDTGELF
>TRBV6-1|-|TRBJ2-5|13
ASSDLGGGLETQY
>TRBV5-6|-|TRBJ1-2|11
ASSQGTVYGYT
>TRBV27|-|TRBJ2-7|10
ASSSLGGEQY
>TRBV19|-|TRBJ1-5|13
ASSKAALGGQPQH
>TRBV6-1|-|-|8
ASREYEQY
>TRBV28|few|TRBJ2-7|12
ASLRDRVFYEQY
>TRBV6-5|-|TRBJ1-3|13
ASSALQGPGNTIY
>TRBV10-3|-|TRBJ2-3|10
AISDRSDTQY
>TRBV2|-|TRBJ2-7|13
ASKRGLAQTYEQY
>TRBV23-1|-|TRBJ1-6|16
ASSQSPQSSSYNSPLH
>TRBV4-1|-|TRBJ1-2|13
ASSPSAGTDYGYT
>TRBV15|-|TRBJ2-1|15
ATSRTAPGLVDNEQF
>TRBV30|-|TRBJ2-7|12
AWSAPGSVYEQY
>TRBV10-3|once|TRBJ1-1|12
AITRAQGGTEAF
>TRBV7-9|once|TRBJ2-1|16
ASSSEPVTTLLYNEQF